This T cell receptor beta chain derives from a study of identical twins. Germline values: CDR1 MNHEY, CDR2 SMNVEV (reference sequence). The CDR3 is 18 residues long. V gave up 5 bases and J gave up 5 bases, with 28 bases separating them. A universal primer site came from template switching; cDNA carried unique molecular identifiers. MiXCR, run by TCRdb on the 5' RACE reads, gives a single entry per CDR3 protein. The sample records 700,000 or so distinct CDR3 sequences, less than 10% being singletons. The data also belong to a second study, concerning yellow fever vaccine responses in identical twins.

This chain joins TRBV27 and TRBJ2-7; D possibly matches TRBD1 or TRBD2 (5 bases each). The source is a woman in her late teens or twenties in good health. Material: PBMCs. The CDR3 protein is CASSGAEKGWGPADEQYF. Here the CDR3 DNA reads TGTGCCAGCAGTGGGGCTGAGAAGGGATGGGGACCAGCTGACGAGCAGTACTTC.